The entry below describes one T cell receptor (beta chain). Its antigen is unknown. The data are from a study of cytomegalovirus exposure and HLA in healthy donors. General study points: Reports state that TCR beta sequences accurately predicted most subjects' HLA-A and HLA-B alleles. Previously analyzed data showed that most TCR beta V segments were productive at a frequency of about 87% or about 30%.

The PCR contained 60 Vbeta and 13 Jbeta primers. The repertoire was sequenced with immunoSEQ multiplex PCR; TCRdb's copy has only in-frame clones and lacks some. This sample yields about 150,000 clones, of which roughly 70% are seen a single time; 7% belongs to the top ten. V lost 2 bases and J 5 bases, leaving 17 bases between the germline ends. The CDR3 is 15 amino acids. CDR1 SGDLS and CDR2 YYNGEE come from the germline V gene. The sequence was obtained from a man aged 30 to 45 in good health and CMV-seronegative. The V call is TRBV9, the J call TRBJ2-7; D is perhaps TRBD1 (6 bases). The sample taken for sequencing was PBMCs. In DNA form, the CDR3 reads TGTGCCAGCAGCGTCCGGGACACGGAATTTGACGAGCAGTACTTC. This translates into CASSVRDTEFDEQYF.